The following is a TCR beta chain sequence with its context. The antigen remains unidentified. Treatment of the sample: oral pan-JAK inhibitor, 5-10 mg twice daily. Researchers gathered lesional scalp punch biopsies and peripheral blood from patients with alopecia areata. V lost 7 bases and J lost 0; bases outside the gene matches: 14. The CDR3 has 18 residues. CDR1 is SQVTM and CDR2 is ANQGSEA in the germline V gene. This sample was taken from a study of CD8+ T cells in alopecia areata. Study at large: Treated patients received severity scores based on the percentage of scalp area affected. Study results and caveats: On tofacitinib, scalp clonality and expanded CD8+ clones among top 100 fell significantly. Greater clonality was observed in lesional scalp samples, especially alopecia totalis/universalis, versus normal scalp.

Investigators isolated RNA and reverse transcribed it into cDNA to act as the sequencing template. Method: immunoSEQ multiplex PCR; TCRdb's copy keeps in-frame clones and lacks some. The sample records around 270,000 clones, 58% being singletons. The source material was CD4+ T cells sorted from blood, sampled at week 24, from a patient treated with tofacitinib. The TCR sequence derives from a human donor with alopecia areata. The V call is TRBV29-1, the J call TRBJ2-4, with 11 bases identical to TRBD2. CDR3 amino acids: CSAPLRTSGSLAKNIQYF. The CDR3 DNA follows: TGCAGCGCTCCCCTCAGGACTAGCGGGTCTCTAGCCAAAAACATTCAGTACTTC.